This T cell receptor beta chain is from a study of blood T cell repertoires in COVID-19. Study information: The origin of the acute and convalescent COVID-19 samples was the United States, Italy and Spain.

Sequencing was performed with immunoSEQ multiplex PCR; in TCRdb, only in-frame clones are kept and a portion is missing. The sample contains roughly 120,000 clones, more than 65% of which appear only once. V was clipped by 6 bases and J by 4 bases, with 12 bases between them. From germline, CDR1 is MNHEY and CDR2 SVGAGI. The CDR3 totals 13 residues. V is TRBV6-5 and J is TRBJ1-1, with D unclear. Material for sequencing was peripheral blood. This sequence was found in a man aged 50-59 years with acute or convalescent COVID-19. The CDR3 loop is CASRKQSATEAFF. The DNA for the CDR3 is TGTGCCAGCAGGAAACAGAGTGCCACTGAAGCTTTCTTT.